This T cell receptor (beta chain) was documented in a study of blood T cell repertoires in COVID-19 (dated by TCRdb to the early 2020s). In the study overall: Samples from collaborators originated in the United States, Italy and Spain and spanned both the acute and convalescent phases of COVID-19. The prospective study material was composed of cDNA or gDNA derived from T cells, B-cell-depleted T cells, or PBMCs. The dataset comprised deeply sampled blood TCRbeta repertoires from subjects exposed to, actively infected with, or recovered from COVID-19. The repertoires were released in a freely available public database meant as a resource for research on the immune response to SARS-CoV-2. Samples were obtained from the ongoing ImmuneRACE study (first 160 participants) and from some 1,200 subjects provided by 6 global collaborators. The sample metadata nearly always contained a de-identified subject ID, COVID-19 status, age in years and sex. Where available, HLA class I and class II types were obtained from metadata supplied by the sample provider rather than from assay-based typing. Study-level results and caveats: The amount of clinical and demographic metadata varied by source and participant and was provided uncurated.

Whole blood was collected in K2EDTA tubes by collaborating institutions according to the institutions' own protocols. Collaborator samples were shipped for TCRbeta analysis as frozen whole blood, isolated PBMCs, or DNA extracted from either sample type. The germline V gene encodes CDR1 MNHEY and CDR2 SVGAGI. V trim: 6 bases; J trim: 11 bases; unmatched bases: 9. The CDR3, cysteine through phenylalanine, is 12 amino acids long. The read is trimmed to its CDR3 DNA, 36 bases read in frame from base 1. As to this clone: This clone's antigen is unknown. Per-base quality was not reported, and no clone a single base away is much larger than it.

The immunoSEQ Assay, a bias-controlled multiplex PCR, was used to amplify TCRbeta CDR3 regions from genomic DNA. The paper's processing steps were these. The number of nucleated cells in each sample was estimated by amplification of reference gene primers within the assay. To quantify the absolute abundance of each unique TCRbeta CDR3 rearrangement, sequence reads were collapsed and filtered. For each sample, productive Simpson clonality was calculated by taking the square root of Simpson's diversity index across productive rearrangements. Not all clones reach the TCRdb copy of this immuneACCESS table, which keeps in-frame sequences only. Checked studies attribute under half of the gap to unresolved V genes and leave the rest unexplained. The V and J calls and the clone size are those of that table, but D and trimming were determined from the DNA. Within this sample are over 250,000 clones, with approximately 85% of them counted one time only. About 11% of the sample goes to the ten largest clones.

The sequenced material came from peripheral blood. The chain was built from TRBV6-5 and TRBJ1-1; 7 of the junction bases match TRBD1. This TCR came from a woman in her 70s with acute or convalescent COVID-19. The sequence in DNA is TGTGCCAGCAGCCGCGACAGGGCAGGGGCTTTCTTT. This is translated as CASSRDRAGAFF.